This T cell receptor (beta chain) was observed in a study of identical twins listed by TCRdb under 2016. At the level of the whole study: To test whether fetal clonotypes persist, this study deep-sequenced TCR alpha and beta repertoires from monozygotic twins, from unrelated adults of various ages, and from cord blood. To rule out contamination, replicate twin experiments were performed at different times with different library preparation protocols.

Preparation of the library involved 5' RACE. Sequencing instrument: Illumina HiSeq 2000. A universal primer binding site was introduced by template switching, and a unique molecular identifier was present in the final cDNA, enabling accurate counting of TCR cDNA molecules. Specific primers in the conserved constant-segment region were used to synthesize first-strand cDNA for the TCR alpha and beta chains. To control for contamination, every cDNA library carried two barcodes: a SMART-Mk sample barcode plus Illumina barcodes. TruSeq adapter sequences along with Illumina sample barcodes were introduced in two successive PCR steps. The Illumina HiSeq platform was used with custom primers to sequence TCR alpha and beta cDNA libraries. The published analysis was carried out like this. Raw reads were processed with MiGEC to extract unique molecular identifiers, and MiXCR was used to determine CDR3 positions. Recombination models were inferred per individual with the repgenHMM and IGoR tools using an EM algorithm. Shared clonotype analysis was performed with the tcR package in R, normalizing sharing by the product of cloneset sizes. To study raw recombination without the effects of thymic and clonal selection, out-of-frame nonproductive sequences were analyzed. The public reads were reanalyzed by TCRdb: fastp trimming at Q25, MiXCR alignment, in-frame beta chains only. Duplicate CDR3 protein sequences are folded into a single record with the most common DNA and genes. TCRdb assigned the V and J calls; the authors' analysis was not used. The sample data list about 720,000 distinct CDR3 sequences, and 15% to 20% of these were observed just once. The ten largest clones represent roughly 13% of the sample.

All donors were healthy Caucasians. The twin cohort consisted of three pairs of female monozygotic twins, all aged roughly 18 to 30 years. Peripheral blood mononuclear cells were used as the source from which RNA for TCR libraries was isolated. As for this clonotype: The specificity of this receptor is unknown. Base qualities are not at hand, and no much larger clone is one base apart.

General study outcomes and caveats: Zero-insertion analyses could be partly confounded by invariant T cells such as MAIT and iNKT, though diverse VJ usage argued against such confounding for most clonotypes. In monozygotic twins, recombination models systematically underestimated out-of-frame TCR alpha sharing, but the models matched the sharing seen between unrelated individuals. Because the same donors could not be followed over many years, conclusions were based on cross-sectional statistical analysis. Abundant cord blood beta clonotypes had fewer insertions, young adult naive repertoires showed a similar but weaker trend, and memory repertoires showed no such trend. The excess sharing between twins in beta out-of-frame sequences was weaker because fewer shared sequences reduced the signal-to-noise ratio. Out-of-frame TCR alpha sequences shared between twins showed an excess of low generation-probability sequences compared with coincidental sharing between unrelated individuals.

V is cut back by 7 bases and J by 0 bases, with 6 bases in the junction unmatched. For CDR1 and CDR2, the germline V gene (reference sequence) lists SEHNR and FQNEAQ. The CDR3 holds 15 amino acids from the cysteine to the phenylalanine. CDR3 DNA is the only sequence kept; it has 45 bases, read in frame from the first base. The same specimen was also included in a second study, on T cells expressing NK-cell markers. As that second paper reports: Three sorted T-cell subsets (CD3+CD56+NKG2C+, CD3+CD56+NKG2C- and CD3+CD56-NKG2C+) from fewer than 10 donors had their TCR beta-chain repertoires profiled. Among the eight sequenced donors, only one was HCMV-seronegative, while the other seven were HCMV-seropositive. To restrict sorting to alphabetaTCR-expressing T cells, an anti-gammadeltaTCR antibody was added in several experiments. In several donors, the dominant CD3+CD56+NKG2C+ clonotypes were among the top 10 CD8+ clonotypes and accounted for about 1.0-7.5% of CD8+ T cells. Those dominant clonotypes were again the most abundant among CD3+CD56-NKG2C+ cells in a handful of donors, at 28.3-60.1%. It remained unclear whether the expanded NKG2C-expressing T cell clones were specific for HCMV antigens. The study sequenced eight donors, all healthy volunteers chosen at random: three men and five women. A commercial ELISA kit detecting HCMV-specific IgG in serum was used to determine HCMV serostatus. For over five donors, bulk peripheral blood T-cell repertoires were also sequenced from unsorted PBMC. MIGEC was used to demultiplex reads and group reads by UMI, and MiTCR was used to assemble and quantify clonotypes. To exclude erroneous sequences, only TCR cDNA sequences supported by at least two reads were retained. Downstream repertoire analysis used the tcR package, and clonotypes were matched across fractions by CDR3 nucleotide sequence plus V segment. Antigen specificity was annotated against VDJdb with VDJmatch, allowing one amino acid substitution in CDR3.

The source material was PBMCs. This sequence originates from a woman under 30 in good health. The chain is encoded by TRBV7-9 joined to TRBJ2-1; 7 of the junction bases match TRBD1. The CDR3 protein sequence reads: CASTPGGSSYNEQFF. The bases read TGTGCCAGCACCCCAGGGGGTAGCTCCTACAATGAGCAGTTCTTC. Beyond the CDR3, the reference TRBV7-9 and TRBJ2-1 genes provide the residues; the full variable domain reads: DTGVSQNPRHKITKRGQNVTFRCDPISEHNRLYWYRQTLGQGPEFLTYFQNEAQLEKSRLLSDRFSAERPKGSFSTLEIQRTEQGDSAMYLCASTPGGSSYNEQFFGPGTRLTVL.